The clone carrying this T cell receptor (beta chain) was recorded a few times. Then a second PCR, running about 6 to 12 cycles, was carried out with a sample-barcoded 5' primer and a J-beta primer mix. TCRdb reanalysed the 5' RACE reads using MiXCR and keeps one entry per CDR3 protein. The sample holds 730,000 or so distinct CDR3 sequences; about 42% are singletons and the top ten take about 20%. The data are from a study of blood T cells in healthy people across ages. Sample: blood. The clonotype originates from an older woman in good health.

The CDR3 region has the DNA TGTGCCAGCTCAACGGGACTAGAAGACGAGCAGTACTTC. This gives the protein CASSTGLEDEQYF. V usage is TRBV18 and J usage is TRBJ2-5; 8 bases align to TRBD2. The J call is in doubt because the DNA end fits TRBJ2-7 better. Germline V gene data show CDR1 as KGHSH and CDR2 as LQKENI. This CDR3 spans 13 amino acids.